A single T cell receptor (beta chain) is shown here with its context. Its antigen remains unknown. Germline V gene sequence: CDR1 MNHNY, CDR2 SVGAGI (reference sequence). The CDR3 has 15 amino acids. The junction had 7 bases not matched to a gene; V was cut back by 6 bases and J by 1 base. Every bulk PBMC sample received the same 350 ng of DNA. The method was immunoSEQ multiplex PCR; TCRdb's version includes in-frame clones alone and lacks a portion of them. This table holds roughly 17,000 clones, about 80% found once. The data belong to a study of blood T cell dynamics during melanoma immunotherapy. Overall study: Metastatic melanoma patients received first-line pembrolizumab or nivolumab plus ipilimumab.

Time point noted: pre-treatment baseline. Patients had no prior systemic cancer treatment, immunosuppressants or other active cancers. Study findings and constraints: The study could not tell melanoma-specific clones from general immune activation.

Sequencing used blood, obtained from a patient treated with checkpoint blockade. This sequence originates from a human donor with melanoma. The V and J genes are TRBV6-6 and TRBJ2-7, with 9 bases matching TRBD2. This CDR3 is CASSLPTSGSYEQYF. CDR3 DNA sequence: TGTGCCAGCAGCCTCCCGACTAGCGGATCCTACGAGCAGTACTTC.